Below, 16 T cell receptor beta chains from the same sample are listed, as sequenced in a study of cytomegalovirus exposure and HLA in healthy donors. Primers included in the PCR were 60 Vbeta and 13 Jbeta primers. Produced via immunoSEQ multiplex PCR; TCRdb's table is partial and in-frame only. The sample table sets out 130,000 or so clones. The specimen was PBMCs. The receptors originated from a woman aged 55 to 70 in good health and CMV-seronegative.

V is TRBV4-2 and J is TRBJ1-5; D not resolved. Germline V gene sequence: CDR1 LGHNA, CDR2 YNFKEQ. Trimming shortened V by 0 bases and J by 6 bases, and 15 bases separated the two germline ends. The CDR3 length is 16 residues. The DNA of the CDR3 is TGTGCCAGCAGCCAAGACCTCGGGTCCCAAAGTCAGCCCCAGCATTTT. It encodes CASSQDLGSQSQPQHF.

V usage is TRBV7-9 and J usage is TRBJ2-2; D gene unclear. Germline CDR1 and CDR2: SEHNR and FQNEAQ (reference sequence). The CDR3 is made up of 17 amino acids. V lost 2 bases and J lost 0, with 13 bases in between. CDR3 protein: CASSLKAGHANTGELFF. The CDR3 bases are TGTGCCAGCAGCTTAAAGGCAGGCCACGCGAACACCGGGGAGCTGTTTTTT.

This chain connects TRBV2 to TRBJ1-4; 7 bases fit TRBD1. V gave up 8 bases and J gave up 8 bases; unmatched junction bases: 8. The CDR3 is 13 residues long. Germline V gives CDR1 SNHLY, CDR2 FYNNEI. CDR3 sequence (DNA): TGTGCCAGCCAGACAGGGAGGAGGGAAAAACTGTTTTTT. Its translation is CASQTGRREKLFF.

J is TRBJ2-2 and V is TRBV14; TRBD1 aligns across 8 bases. Germline CDR1 is SGHDN and CDR2 is FVKESK. This CDR3 contains 16 residues. V was clipped by 4 bases and J by 0 bases; unmatched bases: 4. DNA of the CDR3: TGTGCCAGCAGCCGAGGACAGGGAGCGAACACCGGGGAGCTGTTTTTT. Its translation is CASSRGQGANTGELFF.

In DNA form, the CDR3 reads TGTGCCAGCAGCTTTTCAGCGAACACCGGGGAGCTGTTTTTT. Its translation: CASSFSANTGELFF. The rearrangement uses TRBV7-3 and TRBJ2-2; no definite D call. The germline V gene has CDR1 SGHTA and CDR2 FQGTGA. Between the trimmed V and J ends, which lost 3 bases and 0 bases, there was a span of 5 bases. This CDR3 has 14 residues.

The V and J genes are TRBV28 and TRBJ2-7, with 11 bases identical to TRBD2. With V trimmed by 5 bases and J by 0 bases, 9 bases remained unmatched. CDR3 length: 17 amino acids. CDR1 and CDR2 from the germline V gene are MDHEN and SYDVKM. CDR3 sequence reads: CASSPGVGLAVSYEQYF. CDR3 coding DNA: TGTGCCAGCAGTCCGGGGGTGGGACTAGCGGTCTCCTACGAGCAGTACTTC. The full variable domain, its missing parts supplied by reference TRBV28 and TRBJ2-7, is DVKVTQSSRYLVKRTGEKVFLECVQDMDHENMFWYRQDPGLGLRLIYFSYDVKMKEKGDIPEGYSVSREKKERFSLILESASTNQTSMYLCASSPGVGLAVSYEQYFGPGTRLTVT.

The gene calls are TRBV28 and TRBJ1-5; D is unresolved. The length of the CDR3 is 12 residues. CDR1 is MDHEN, CDR2 SYDVKM, per germline. V gave up 8 bases and J gave up 8 bases, with 13 bases separating them. CDR3 residues: CASFRGSEPQHF. Here the CDR3 DNA reads TGTGCCAGCTTCCGAGGATCTGAGCCCCAGCATTTT.

J is TRBJ2-7 and V is TRBV5-1; the D is unclear. Per the germline V gene, CDR1 is SGHRS and CDR2 is YFSETQ. This CDR3 has 13 residues. V was cut by 4 bases and J by 4 bases, with 12 bases left in between. CDR3 region: CASSPRGLYEQYF. The CDR3 DNA follows: TGCGCCAGCAGCCCGAGAGGTCTGTACGAGCAGTACTTC.

The rearrangement links TRBV27 to TRBJ2-3; 10 bases line up with TRBD2. This CDR3 has 16 amino acids. V lost 5 bases and J lost 2; bases outside the gene matches: 7. The germline gives CDR1 MNHEY, CDR2 SMNVEV (reference sequence). CDR3 bases: TGTGCCAGCAGTCATAGGACTAGCGGAGACACAGATACGCAGTATTTT. Amino acids: CASSHRTSGDTDTQYF.

This chain connects TRBV28 to TRBJ2-1; 14 bases fit TRBD2. The CDR3 length is 20 residues. V lost 3 bases and J lost 0; bases outside the gene matches: 10. Germline CDR1 is MDHEN and CDR2 is SYDVKM. CDR3 residues: CASSFGLAGGLNPSYNEQFF. CDR3 nucleotides: TGTGCCAGCAGTTTTGGACTAGCGGGGGGTCTTAACCCCTCCTACAATGAGCAGTTCTTC.

The CDR3 region is CASGLSAQGGGKTEAFF. The CDR3 DNA is TGTGCCAGCGGTCTATCTGCACAGGGCGGGGGTAAGACTGAAGCTTTCTTT. The gene calls are TRBV11-2 and TRBJ1-1; weak D call: TRBD1 (6 bases). Between the trimmed V and J ends, which lost 8 bases and 5 bases, there was a span of 27 bases. The CDR3 consists of 17 residues. The germline V gene encodes CDR1 SGHAT and CDR2 FQNNGV.

With respect to this clone: One junction end does not reproduce the germline sequence, and a read error may be involved. The chain recombines TRBV7-7 with TRBJ2-5, with a possible D match to TRBD2 (6 bases). This CDR3 is 14 amino acids long. The germline V gene encodes CDR1 SSHAT and CDR2 FNYEAQ (reference sequence). In DNA, the CDR3 is TGTGCTAGCAGCTTTGGGACTTTTCAAGAGACCCAGTACTTC. Residues: CASSFGTFQETQYF.

The chain combines TRBV28 with TRBJ1-1; 8 nucleotides line up with TRBD1. The V gene end was trimmed by 6 bases and the J gene end by 2 bases; junction bases not matched to a gene: 11. Germline V gene sequence: CDR1 MDHEN, CDR2 SYDVKM. The CDR3 spans 16 residues. CDR3 amino acids: CASRFLGTGQNTEAFF. CDR3 bases: TGTGCCAGCAGATTCTTGGGGACAGGACAAAACACTGAAGCTTTCTTT.

About this clone itself: This sample includes further DNA sequences coding for the same CDR3. The chain carries TRBV5-1 and TRBJ1-1, with a weak D call TRBD1 (5 bases). Trimming removed 2 bases at V and 0 bases at J, with 14 bases between. Per germline, CDR1 SGHRS and CDR2 YFSETQ. The CDR3 length is 16 residues. CDR3 protein: CASSFGWEGMNTEAFF. Here the CDR3 DNA reads TGCGCCAGCAGCTTTGGGTGGGAGGGGATGAACACTGAAGCTTTCTTT.

V usage is TRBV4-1 and J usage is TRBJ2-1; 10 bases are a match to TRBD2. Losses at the gene ends were 0 bases for V and 7 bases for J; bases not matched to a gene: 12. CDR3 length equals 18 residues. Per the germline V gene, CDR1 is MGHRA and CDR2 is YSYEKL. CDR3 bases: TGCGCCAGCAGCCAAGATCGGGGGGGGCTAGCGGGAGTTAATGAGCAGTTCTTC. It yields the protein CASSQDRGGLAGVNEQFF.

This chain uses TRBV19 with TRBJ1-1; 7 nucleotides align to TRBD1. The germline gives CDR1 LNHDA, CDR2 SQIVND (reference sequence). The J segment lost 1 base and the V segment lost 7 bases, leaving 6 bases of the junction unmatched. There are 14 residues in the CDR3. In nucleotides, the CDR3 is TGTGCCAGTACCTTACACAGGGGGAACACTGAAGCTTTCTTT. Amino acid sequence: CASTLHRGNTEAFF.